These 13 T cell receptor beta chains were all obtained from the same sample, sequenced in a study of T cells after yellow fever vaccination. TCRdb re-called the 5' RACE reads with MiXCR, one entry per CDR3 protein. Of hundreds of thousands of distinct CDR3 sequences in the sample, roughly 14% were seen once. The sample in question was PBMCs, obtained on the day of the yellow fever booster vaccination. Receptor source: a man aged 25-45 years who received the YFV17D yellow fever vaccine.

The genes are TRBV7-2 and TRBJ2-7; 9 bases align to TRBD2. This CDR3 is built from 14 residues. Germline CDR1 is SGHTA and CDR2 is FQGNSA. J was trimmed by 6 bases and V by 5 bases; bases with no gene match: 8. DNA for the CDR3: TGTGCCAGCAGCCCCAATGGACTAGCGCGCGAGCAGTACTTC. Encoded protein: CASSPNGLAREQYF.

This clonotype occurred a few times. CDR3 DNA: TGTGCCAGCAGTGGACTAGCCGCCGAGCAGTACTTC. Translated, it gives CASSGLAAEQYF. The genes are TRBV28 and TRBJ2-7, with TRBD2 matching 8 bases. CDR1 is MDHEN and CDR2 is SYDVKM in the germline V gene. This CDR3 contains 12 residues. The junction had 3 bases not matched to a gene; V was cut back by 5 bases and J by 6 bases.

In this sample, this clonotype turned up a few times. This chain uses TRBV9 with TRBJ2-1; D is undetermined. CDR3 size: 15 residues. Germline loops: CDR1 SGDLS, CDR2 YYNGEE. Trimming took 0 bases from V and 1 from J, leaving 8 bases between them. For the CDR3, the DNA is TGTGCCAGCAGCGTAGTTGCCGGATCCTACAATGAGCAGTTCTTC. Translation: CASSVVAGSYNEQFF. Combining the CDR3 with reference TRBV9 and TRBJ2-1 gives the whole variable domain DSGVTQTPKHLITATGQRVTLRCSPRSGDLSVYWYQQSLDQGLQFLIQYYNGEERAKGNILERFSAQQFPDLHSELNLSSLELGDSALYFCASSVVAGSYNEQFFGPGTRLTVL.

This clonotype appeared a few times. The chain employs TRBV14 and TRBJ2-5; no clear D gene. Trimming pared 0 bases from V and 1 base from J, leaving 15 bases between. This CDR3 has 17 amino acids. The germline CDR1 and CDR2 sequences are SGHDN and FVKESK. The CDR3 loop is CASSQESPPGFQETQYF. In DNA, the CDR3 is TGTGCCAGCAGCCAAGAAAGTCCCCCCGGGTTCCAAGAGACCCAGTACTTC.

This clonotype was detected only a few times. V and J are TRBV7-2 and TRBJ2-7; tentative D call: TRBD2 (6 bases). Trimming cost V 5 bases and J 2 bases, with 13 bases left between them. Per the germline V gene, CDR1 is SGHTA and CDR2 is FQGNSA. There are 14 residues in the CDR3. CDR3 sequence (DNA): TGTGCCAGCAGCCCGGGACTGGGACCCTACGAGCAGTACTTC. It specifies CASSPGLGPYEQYF.

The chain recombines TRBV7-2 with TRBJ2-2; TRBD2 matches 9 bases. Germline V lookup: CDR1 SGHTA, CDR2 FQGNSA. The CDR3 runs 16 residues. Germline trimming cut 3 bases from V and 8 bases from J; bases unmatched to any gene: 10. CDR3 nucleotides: TGTGCCAGCAGCTTGGGGTTAGCGGGAGAATCGGGGGAGCTGTTTTTT. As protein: CASSLGLAGESGELFF. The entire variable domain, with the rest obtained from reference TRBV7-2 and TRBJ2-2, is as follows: GAGVSQSPSNKVTEKGKDVELRCDPISGHTALYWYRQSLGQGLEFLIYFQGNSAPDKSGLPSDRFSAERTGGSVSTLTIQRTQQEDSAVYLCASSLGLAGESGELFFGEGSRLTVL.

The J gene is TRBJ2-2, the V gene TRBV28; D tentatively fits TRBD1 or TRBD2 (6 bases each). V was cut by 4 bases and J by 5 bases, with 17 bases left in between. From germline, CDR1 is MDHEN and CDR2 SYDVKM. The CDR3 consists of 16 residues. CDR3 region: CASSYGGGSGTGELFF. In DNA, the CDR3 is TGTGCCAGCAGTTATGGAGGGGGGTCGGGGACCGGGGAGCTGTTTTTT.

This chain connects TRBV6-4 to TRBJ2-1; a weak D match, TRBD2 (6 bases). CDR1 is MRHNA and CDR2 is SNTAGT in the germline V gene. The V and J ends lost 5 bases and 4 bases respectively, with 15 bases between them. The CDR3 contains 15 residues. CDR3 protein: CASSLTRDMYNEQFF. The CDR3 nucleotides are TGTGCCAGCAGTCTGACTAGGGATATGTACAATGAGCAGTTCTTC.

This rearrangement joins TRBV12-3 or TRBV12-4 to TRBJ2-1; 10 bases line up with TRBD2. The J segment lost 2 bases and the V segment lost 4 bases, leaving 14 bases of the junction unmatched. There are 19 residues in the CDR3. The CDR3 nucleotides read TGTGCCAGCAGTTCGACCGTTAGGGCTAGCGGGAGACCCTACAATGAGCAGTTCTTC. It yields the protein CASSSTVRASGRPYNEQFF.

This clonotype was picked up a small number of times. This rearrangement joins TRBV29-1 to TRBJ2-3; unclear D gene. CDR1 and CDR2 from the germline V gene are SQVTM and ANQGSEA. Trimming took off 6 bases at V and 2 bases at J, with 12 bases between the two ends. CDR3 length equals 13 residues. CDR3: CSVRPLLTDTQYF. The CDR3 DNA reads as TGCAGCGTAAGACCGCTACTCACAGATACGCAGTATTTT.

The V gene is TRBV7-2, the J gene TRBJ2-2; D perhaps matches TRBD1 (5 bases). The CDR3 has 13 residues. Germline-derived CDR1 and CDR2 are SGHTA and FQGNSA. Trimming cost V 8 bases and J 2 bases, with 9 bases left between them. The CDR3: CASGDRNTGELFF. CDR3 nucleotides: TGTGCCAGCGGAGACAGAAACACCGGGGAGCTGTTTTTT.

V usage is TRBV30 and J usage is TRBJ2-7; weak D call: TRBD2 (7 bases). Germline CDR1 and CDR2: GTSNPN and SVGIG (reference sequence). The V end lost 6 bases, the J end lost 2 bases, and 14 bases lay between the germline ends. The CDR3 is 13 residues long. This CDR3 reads CACTRGAAYEQYF. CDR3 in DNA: TGTGCCTGCACTCGGGGGGCGGCCTACGAGCAGTACTTC.

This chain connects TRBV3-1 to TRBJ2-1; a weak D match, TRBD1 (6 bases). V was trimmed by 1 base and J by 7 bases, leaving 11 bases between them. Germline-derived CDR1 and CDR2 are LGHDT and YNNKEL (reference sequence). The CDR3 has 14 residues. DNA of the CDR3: TGTGCCAGCAGCCAAGGTGGGGGCCGGAATGAGCAGTTCTTC. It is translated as CASSQGGGRNEQFF.